This entry features one T cell receptor (beta chain) sequence. Its antigen is as yet unknown. V was pared by 3 bases and J by 2 bases, with 9 bases of the junction left unmatched. The CDR3 consists of 19 residues. This entry is derived from a study of cytomegalovirus exposure and HLA in healthy donors. On the study more broadly: In a previous analysis, 95 million to 130 million unique TCR beta sequences were found from 150 million to 200 million T cells. Whole-study results and caveats: Roughly uniform depth of sequencing across donors was assumed in presence/absence analyses. Later work showed greater clonal expansion in HLA-associated TCR beta chains than in equally common others.

60 Vbeta and 13 Jbeta primers were used in PCR. Sequenced by immunoSEQ multiplex PCR; TCRdb stores in-frame clones only, minus some. The sample comprises some 270,000 clones, about 90% of which are singletons, and roughly 1.6% rests with the top ten. These donors, healthy bone marrow donors, were studied. The V call is TRBV23-1, the J call TRBJ2-3, with 15 bases lining up with TRBD2. TRBV23-1 is an ORF, with its function uncertain. This receptor was identified in a girl aged 2-10 years in good health and CMV-seronegative. The sample comprised PBMCs. CDR3 protein: CASSQGLAGGPTYTDTQYF. DNA for the CDR3: TGCGCCAGCAGTCAGGGACTAGCGGGAGGACCGACATACACAGATACGCAGTATTTT.